The rows below give T cell receptor beta chains drawn from one sample of a study of cytomegalovirus exposure and HLA in healthy donors. TCRdb keeps only in-frame clones here, not all; method: immunoSEQ multiplex PCR. The sample records around 58,000 clones, over 75% being singletons. The sequenced material came from PBMCs. These receptors were taken from a male donor in good health and CMV-seropositive. CDR3s include the opening cysteine and the closing phenylalanine or tryptophan.

TRBV7-8	TRBJ1-1	CASSISGTGVVNTEAFF
TRBV6-5	TRBJ2-2	CASSSRGGGSTGELFF
TRBV14	TRBJ2-1	CASSQMRGDYNEQFF
TRBV19	TRBJ2-1	CASSSFGILAGVDEQFF
TRBV13	TRBJ2-3	CASSSRHYTDTQYF
TRBV5-6	TRBJ1-1	CASSYLNTEAFF
TRBV11-2	TRBJ2-7	CASSSDRVKQYF
TRBV2	TRBJ1-2	CASSGYELGGYTF
TRBV28	TRBJ1-3	CASSGRVGNTIYF
TRBV28	TRBJ1-4	CASSPGNEKLFF